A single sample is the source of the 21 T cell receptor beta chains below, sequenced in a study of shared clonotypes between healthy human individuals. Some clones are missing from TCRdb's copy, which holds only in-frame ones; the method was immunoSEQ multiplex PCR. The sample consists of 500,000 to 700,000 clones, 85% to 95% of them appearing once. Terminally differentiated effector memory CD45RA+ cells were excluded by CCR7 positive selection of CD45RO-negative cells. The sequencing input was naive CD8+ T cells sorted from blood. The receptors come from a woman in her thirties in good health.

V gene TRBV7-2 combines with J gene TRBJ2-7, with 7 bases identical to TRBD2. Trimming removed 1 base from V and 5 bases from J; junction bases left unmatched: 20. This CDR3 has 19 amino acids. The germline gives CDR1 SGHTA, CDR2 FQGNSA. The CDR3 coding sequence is TGTGCCAGCAGCTTAGTAGTTGGGCAGGGCGGGAGCTGGGTAGACGAGCAGTACTTC. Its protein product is CASSLVVGQGGSWVDEQYF.

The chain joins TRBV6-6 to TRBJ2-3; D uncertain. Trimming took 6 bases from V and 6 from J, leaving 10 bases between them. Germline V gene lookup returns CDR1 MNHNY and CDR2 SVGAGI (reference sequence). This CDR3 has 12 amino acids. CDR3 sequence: CASSLPEDTQYF. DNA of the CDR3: TGTGCCAGCAGCCTCCCAGAGGATACGCAGTATTTT.

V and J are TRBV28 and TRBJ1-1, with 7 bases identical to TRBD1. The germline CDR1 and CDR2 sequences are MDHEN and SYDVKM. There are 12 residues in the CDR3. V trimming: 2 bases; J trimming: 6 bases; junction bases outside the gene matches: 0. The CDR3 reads CASSLDRAEAFF. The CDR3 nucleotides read TGTGCCAGCAGTTTAGACAGGGCTGAAGCTTTCTTT.

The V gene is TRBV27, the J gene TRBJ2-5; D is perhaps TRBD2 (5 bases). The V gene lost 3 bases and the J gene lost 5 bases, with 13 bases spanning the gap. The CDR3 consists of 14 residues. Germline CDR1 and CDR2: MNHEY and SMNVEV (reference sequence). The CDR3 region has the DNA TGTGCCAGCAGTTTTCGCGGGTTGAGGGAGACCCAGTACTTC. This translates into CASSFRGLRETQYF.

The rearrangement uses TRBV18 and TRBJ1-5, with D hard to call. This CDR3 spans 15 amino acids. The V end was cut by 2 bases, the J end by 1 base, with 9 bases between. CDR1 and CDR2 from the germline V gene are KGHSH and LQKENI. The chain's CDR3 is CASSPTVQSNQPQHF. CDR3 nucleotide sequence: TGTGCCAGCTCACCAACTGTCCAGAGCAATCAGCCCCAGCATTTT.

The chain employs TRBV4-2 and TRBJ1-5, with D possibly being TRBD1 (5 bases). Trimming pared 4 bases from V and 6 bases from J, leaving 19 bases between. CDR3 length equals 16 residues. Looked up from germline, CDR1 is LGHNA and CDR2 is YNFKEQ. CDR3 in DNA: TGTGCCAGCAGCCCCGATGATGGGGAAGGGGCTCAGCCCCAGCATTTT. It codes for CASSPDDGEGAQPQHF.

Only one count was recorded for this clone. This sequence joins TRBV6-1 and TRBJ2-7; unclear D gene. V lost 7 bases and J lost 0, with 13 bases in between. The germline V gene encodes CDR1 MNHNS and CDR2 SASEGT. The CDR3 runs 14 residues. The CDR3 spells CASKFPTTSYEQYF. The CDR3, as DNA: TGTGCCAGCAAATTTCCGACCACCTCCTACGAGCAGTACTTC.

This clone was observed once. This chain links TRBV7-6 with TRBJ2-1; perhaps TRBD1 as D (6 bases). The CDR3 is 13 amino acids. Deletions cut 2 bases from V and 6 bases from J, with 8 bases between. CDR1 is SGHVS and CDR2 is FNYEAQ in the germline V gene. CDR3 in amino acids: CASSLSGVNEQFF. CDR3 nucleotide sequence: TGTGCCAGCAGCTTATCAGGGGTCAATGAGCAGTTCTTC.

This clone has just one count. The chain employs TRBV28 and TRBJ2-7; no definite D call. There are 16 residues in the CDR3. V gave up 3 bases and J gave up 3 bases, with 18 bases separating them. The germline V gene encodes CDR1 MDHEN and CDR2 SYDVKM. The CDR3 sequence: CASSFHLQWASYEQYF. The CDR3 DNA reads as TGTGCCAGCAGTTTCCATTTACAATGGGCGAGCTACGAGCAGTACTTC.

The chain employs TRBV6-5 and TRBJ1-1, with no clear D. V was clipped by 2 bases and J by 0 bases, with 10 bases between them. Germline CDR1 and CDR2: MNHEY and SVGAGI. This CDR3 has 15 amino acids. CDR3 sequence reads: CASSYTRFMNTEAFF. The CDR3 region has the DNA TGTGCCAGCAGTTACACCAGGTTCATGAACACTGAAGCTTTCTTT.

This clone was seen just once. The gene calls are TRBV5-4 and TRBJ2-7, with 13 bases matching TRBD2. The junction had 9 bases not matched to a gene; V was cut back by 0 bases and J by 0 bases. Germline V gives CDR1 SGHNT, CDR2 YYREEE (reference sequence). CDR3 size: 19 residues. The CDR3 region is CASSLDGLAGVKHSYEQYF. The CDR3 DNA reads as TGTGCCAGCAGCTTGGATGGACTAGCGGGAGTTAAACACTCCTACGAGCAGTACTTC.

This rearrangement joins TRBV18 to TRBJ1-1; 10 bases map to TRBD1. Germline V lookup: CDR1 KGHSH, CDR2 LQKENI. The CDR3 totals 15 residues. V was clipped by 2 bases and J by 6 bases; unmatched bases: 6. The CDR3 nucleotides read TGTGCCAGCTCACCAAAGGGACAGGGGTTTTCTGAAGCTTTCTTT. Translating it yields CASSPKGQGFSEAFF.

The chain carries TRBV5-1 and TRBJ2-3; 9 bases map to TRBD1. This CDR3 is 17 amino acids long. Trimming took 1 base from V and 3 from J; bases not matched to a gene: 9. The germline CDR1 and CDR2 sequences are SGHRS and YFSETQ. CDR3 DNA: TGCGCCAGCAGCTTGTGGATCGGGACAGGGTCGACAGATACGCAGTATTTT. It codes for CASSLWIGTGSTDTQYF. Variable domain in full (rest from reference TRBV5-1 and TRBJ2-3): KAGVTQTPRYLIKTRGQQVTLSCSPISGHRSVSWYQQTPGQGLQFLFEYFSETQRNKGNFPGRFSGRQFSNSRSEMNVSTLELGDSALYLCASSLWIGTGSTDTQYFGPGTRLTVL.

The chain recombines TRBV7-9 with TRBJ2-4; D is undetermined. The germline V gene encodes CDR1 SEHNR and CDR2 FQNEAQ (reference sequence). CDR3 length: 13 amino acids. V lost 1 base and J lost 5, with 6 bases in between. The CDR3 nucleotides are TGTGCCAGCAGCTTAGGTCAGGAAAACATTCAGTACTTC. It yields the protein CASSLGQENIQYF.

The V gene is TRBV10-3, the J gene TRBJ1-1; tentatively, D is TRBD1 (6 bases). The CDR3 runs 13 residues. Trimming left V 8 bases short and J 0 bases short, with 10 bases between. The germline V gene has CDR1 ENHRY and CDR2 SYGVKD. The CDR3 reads CAIGQGMNTEAFF. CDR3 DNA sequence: TGTGCCATCGGCCAGGGGATGAACACTGAAGCTTTCTTT.

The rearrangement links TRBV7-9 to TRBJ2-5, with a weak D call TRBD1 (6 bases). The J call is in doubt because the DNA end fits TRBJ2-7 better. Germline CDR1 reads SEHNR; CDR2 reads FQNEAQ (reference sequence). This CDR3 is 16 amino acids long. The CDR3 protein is CASSRPSGESSYEQYF. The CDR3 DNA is TGTGCCAGCAGCCGGCCCTCAGGGGAAAGCTCCTACGAGCAGTACTTC.

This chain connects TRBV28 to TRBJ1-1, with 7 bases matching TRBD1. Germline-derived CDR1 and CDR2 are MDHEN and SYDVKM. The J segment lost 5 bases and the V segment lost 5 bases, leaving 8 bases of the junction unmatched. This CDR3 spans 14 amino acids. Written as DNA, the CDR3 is TGTGCCAGCAGTATCGACCCCAGGGGGACTGAAGCTTTCTTT. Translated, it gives CASSIDPRGTEAFF. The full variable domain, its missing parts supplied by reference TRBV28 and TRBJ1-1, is DVKVTQSSRYLVKRTGEKVFLECVQDMDHENMFWYRQDPGLGLRLIYFSYDVKMKEKGDIPEGYSVSREKKERFSLILESASTNQTSMYLCASSIDPRGTEAFFGQGTRLTVV.

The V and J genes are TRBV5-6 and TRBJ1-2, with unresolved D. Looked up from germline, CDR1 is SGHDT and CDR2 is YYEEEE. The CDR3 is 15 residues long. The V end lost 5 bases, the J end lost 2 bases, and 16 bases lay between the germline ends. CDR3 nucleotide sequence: TGTGCCAGCAGGGAGCGGAGTCGGGCGAACTATGGCTACACCTTC. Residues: CASRERSRANYGYTF.

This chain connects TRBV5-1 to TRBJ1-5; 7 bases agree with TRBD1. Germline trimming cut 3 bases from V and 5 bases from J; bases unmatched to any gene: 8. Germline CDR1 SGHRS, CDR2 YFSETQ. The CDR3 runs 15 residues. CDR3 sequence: CASSWGDRAHQPQHF. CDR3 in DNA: TGCGCCAGCAGCTGGGGGGACAGAGCGCATCAGCCCCAGCATTTT.

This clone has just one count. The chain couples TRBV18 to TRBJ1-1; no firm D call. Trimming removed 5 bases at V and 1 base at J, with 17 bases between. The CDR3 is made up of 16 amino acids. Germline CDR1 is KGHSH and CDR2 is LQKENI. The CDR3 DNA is TGTGCCAGCTCAACCACCGGAGGATGGGCGAACACTGAAGCTTTCTTT. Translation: CASSTTGGWANTEAFF.

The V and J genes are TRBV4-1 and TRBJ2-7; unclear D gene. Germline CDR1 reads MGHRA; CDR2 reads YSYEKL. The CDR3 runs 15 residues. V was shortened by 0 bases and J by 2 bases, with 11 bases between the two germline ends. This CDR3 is CASSQDPAATYEQYF. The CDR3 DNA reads TGCGCCAGCAGCCAAGATCCAGCTGCAACCTACGAGCAGTACTTC.